These 28 T cell receptor beta chains were all obtained from the same sample, sequenced in a study of regulatory T cells in long-lasting Graves disease. Time point in this sample: persistent/refractory GD, antithyroid drugs over 5 years with positive TRAb. PBMC RNA served as the TCR library source. Assembly of TCR beta libraries relied on iRepertoire HTBI primers together with Arm-PCR of CDR3 regions. TCRdb fed the multiplex PCR reads into MiXCR, producing one record per CDR3 protein. The sample yields about 470,000 distinct CDR3 sequences, roughly 21% seen once. This sample comprised peripheral blood mononuclear cells (PBMCs), obtained when the disease was refractory, from a patient treated with antithyroid drugs. These TCRs come from a female donor with Graves disease.

V and J are TRBV15 and TRBJ2-7, with 7 nucleotides matching TRBD2. CDR3 length equals 16 residues. V shed 0 bases, J shed 0 bases, and the junction held 5 bases outside the gene matches. CDR1 is LNHNV, CDR2 YYDKDF, per germline (reference sequence). Here the CDR3 reads CATSRDIGGGSYEQYF. The CDR3 DNA is TGTGCCACCAGCAGAGATATTGGGGGGGGCTCCTACGAGCAGTACTTC.

The genes are TRBV3-1 and TRBJ1-1, with a weak D call TRBD1 (5 bases). Looked up from germline, CDR1 is LGHDT and CDR2 is YNNKEL (reference sequence). V lost 1 base and J 7 bases, leaving 13 bases between the germline ends. CDR3 length equals 14 residues. This chain's CDR3 is CASSQGSGYGEAFF. The DNA of the CDR3 is TGTGCCAGCAGCCAAGGGTCAGGGTATGGTGAAGCTTTCTTT.

Ten or more counts support this clonotype. This chain uses TRBV28 with TRBJ1-1; tentatively, D is TRBD1 (5 bases). V shed 5 bases and J shed 0 bases, with 19 bases lying between them. The germline gives CDR1 MDHEN, CDR2 SYDVKM. CDR3 size: 17 residues. The DNA for the CDR3 is TGTGCCAGCAGTCCCTTCCAGGGTCTGCGAATGAACACTGAAGCTTTCTTT. This translates into CASSPFQGLRMNTEAFF.

This chain joins TRBV6-1 and TRBJ2-7; D remains ambiguous. The CDR3 runs to 12 residues. Germline CDR1 and CDR2: MNHNS and SASEGT. The ends were cut back, 7 bases at V and 3 bases at J, with 10 bases in the middle. The CDR3 DNA follows: TGTGCCAGCAAGTCGAACCTCTACGAGCAGTACTTC. Encoded protein: CASKSNLYEQYF.

The gene calls are TRBV20-1 and TRBJ1-5, with TRBD1 identical over 8 bases. This CDR3 comprises 12 residues. V shed 6 bases, J shed 5 bases, and the junction held 3 bases outside the gene matches. Germline CDR1 is DFQATT and CDR2 is SNEGSKA (reference sequence). This CDR3 is CSAGTGDQPQHF. The CDR3 nucleotides are TGCAGTGCCGGGACAGGCGATCAGCCCCAGCATTTT.

The chain uses TRBV9 and TRBJ2-7, with 7 bases fitting TRBD1. Trimming removed 0 bases from V and 7 bases from J; junction bases left unmatched: 10. The V gene's germline CDR1 is SGDLS and CDR2 YYNGEE. The CDR3 is made up of 15 amino acids. The CDR3 reads CASSVAGTDLREQYF. In nucleotides, the CDR3 is TGTGCCAGCAGCGTAGCCGGGACAGACCTACGGGAGCAGTACTTC.

Points on this clonotype: A read error may be the cause here, since a much bigger clone is one base away. The missing conserved phenylalanine or tryptophan at the end of this CDR3 makes a read error likely. Written as DNA, the CDR3 is TGTGCCAGCAGCCGCGCCGTGGACAGGGGGACCTACGAGCAGTACCTC. Its protein is CASSRAVDRGTYEQYL. The chain employs TRBV6-1 and TRBJ2-7; 10 bases match TRBD1. Germline V lookup: CDR1 MNHNS, CDR2 SASEGT. The CDR3 is 16 amino acids. V dropped 6 bases and J dropped 2; count of bases not matched to a gene: 10.

This clonotype has only a few counts. This sequence joins TRBV19 and TRBJ2-5, with 10 nucleotides matching TRBD2. This CDR3 has 15 amino acids. V was clipped by 4 bases and J by 1 base; unmatched bases: 3. CDR1 and CDR2 from the germline V gene are LNHDA and SQIVND (reference sequence). The CDR3 reads CASSTGLAVQETQYF. In nucleotides, the CDR3 is TGTGCCAGTAGTACCGGACTAGCGGTCCAAGAGACCCAGTACTTC.

At least ten counts were recorded for this clonotype. V is TRBV20-1 and J is TRBJ2-5; 10 bases map to TRBD2. Germline lookup yields CDR1 DFQATT and CDR2 SNEGSKA (reference sequence). J gave up 6 bases and V 2 bases, and 12 bases lay outside the gene matches. The CDR3 totals 16 residues. The CDR3 sequence is CSARSYLAGDKKTQYF. CDR3 sequence (DNA): TGCAGTGCTAGATCCTACCTAGCGGGAGACAAGAAGACCCAGTACTTC.

Ten or more counts support this clonotype. The chain links TRBV20-1 to TRBJ1-2; TRBD1 might be the D (5 bases). The germline V gene has CDR1 DFQATT and CDR2 SNEGSKA (reference sequence). V lost 3 bases and J lost 7, with 15 bases in between. The CDR3 has 13 residues. This CDR3 reads CSASLSGSAGYTF. CDR3 nucleotide sequence: TGCAGTGCTAGCCTTTCAGGGTCCGCTGGCTACACCTTC.

This clonotype turned up a few times. The rearrangement links TRBV6-1 to TRBJ2-1; 7 nucleotides align to TRBD1. This CDR3 is 15 amino acids long. CDR1 is MNHNS and CDR2 is SASEGT in the germline V gene. V dropped 8 bases and J dropped 4; count of bases not matched to a gene: 11. CDR3 sequence reads: CASLHHRGRYNEQFF. In nucleotides, the CDR3 is TGTGCCAGCCTCCACCACAGGGGAAGGTACAATGAGCAGTTCTTC.

The rearrangement uses TRBV12-3 or TRBV12-4 and TRBJ2-7; the D gene is possibly TRBD1 (5 bases). This CDR3 has 14 residues. V was shortened by 5 bases and J by 2 bases, with 13 bases between the two germline ends. In nucleotides, the CDR3 is TGTGCCAGCAGTCCCGACAGTCAAGCCTACGAGCAGTACTTC. Protein product: CASSPDSQAYEQYF.

Many counts were recorded for this clonotype. This chain links TRBV28 with TRBJ2-7, with TRBD1 as a possible D gene (6 bases). Germline lookup yields CDR1 MDHEN and CDR2 SYDVKM. The V and J ends lost 2 bases and 5 bases respectively, with 19 bases between them. The CDR3 runs to 16 residues. DNA of the CDR3: TGTGCCAGCAGTTTACCCGGGACACTTGGGATCCACGAGCAGTACTTC. Residues: CASSLPGTLGIHEQYF.

This clonotype was recorded at least ten times. V and J are TRBV12-3 or TRBV12-4 and TRBJ1-2; D uncertain. The ends were cut back, 2 bases at V and 7 bases at J, with 14 bases in the middle. This CDR3 has 14 residues. The CDR3 bases are TGTGCCAGCAGTTTATGGGCGAGCGGGCCTGGCTACACCTTC. Protein product: CASSLWASGPGYTF.

This clonotype was counted many times. This chain joins TRBV11-2 and TRBJ1-4; TRBD1 is a possible D gene (5 bases). The CDR3 is 15 residues long. The germline V gene encodes CDR1 SGHAT and CDR2 FQNNGV. The V end was cut by 2 bases, the J end by 6 bases, with 13 bases between. The CDR3 spells CASSLWKGRDEKLFF. In DNA form, the CDR3 reads TGTGCCAGCAGCTTATGGAAGGGGAGGGATGAAAAACTGTTTTTT.

The sample holds many counts of this clonotype. CDR3 nucleotides: TGTGCCTTGTCGAGGATGAACACTGAAGCTTTCTTT. The encoded protein is CALSRMNTEAFF. J is TRBJ1-1 and V is TRBV2; D not resolved. The V gene lost 11 bases and the J gene lost 0 bases, with 10 bases spanning the gap. CDR3 length: 12 amino acids. Germline V gene lookup returns CDR1 SNHLY and CDR2 FYNNEI.

The CDR3 here is CASSPGQVLNTEAFF. In nucleotides, the CDR3 is TGCGCCAGCAGCCCGGGACAGGTATTGAACACTGAAGCTTTCTTT. The rearrangement joins TRBV5-1 to TRBJ1-1; 8 nucleotides agree with TRBD1. Trimming took 4 bases from V and 0 from J; bases not matched to a gene: 5. The CDR3 contains 15 residues. The germline V gene has CDR1 SGHRS and CDR2 YFSETQ.

The sample holds one count of this clonotype. A much larger clonotype is one base distant, so this may be a read error. Here the CDR3 DNA reads TGTGCCAGCAGTTTAGTCTGGGTATCAAGTTCCTACGAGCAGTACTTC. Protein product: CASSLVWVSSSYEQYF. The V gene is TRBV28, the J gene TRBJ2-7; D not resolved. Trimming took off 2 bases at V and 1 base at J, with 15 bases between the two ends. This CDR3 has 16 residues. The V gene's germline CDR1 is MDHEN and CDR2 SYDVKM.

Turning to this clonotype: This may come from a read error, since a much larger clone is one base off. V and J are TRBV10-3 and TRBJ1-6; TRBD1 matches 7 bases. This CDR3 is built from 13 residues. Germline lookup yields CDR1 ENHRY and CDR2 SYGVKD. Here the CDR3 reads CAAGTAYNPPLHF. The CDR3 DNA reads as TGTGCCGCCGGGACAGCCTATAATCCACCCCTCCACTTT.

This clonotype has more than one count but fewer than ten. The rearrangement uses TRBV29-1 and TRBJ2-1; the match to TRBD2 covers 7 bases. CDR1 is SQVTM and CDR2 is ANQGSEA in the germline V gene. The CDR3 is 12 amino acids. V lost 5 bases and J lost 8; bases outside the gene matches: 6. The CDR3 DNA reads TGCAGCGTTTTACTAGCGAAGGATGAGCAGTTCTTC. This encodes CSVLLAKDEQFF.

This clonotype was seen ten or more times. CDR3 sequence reads: CATSRRQEAEAFF. CDR3 DNA sequence: TGTGCCACCAGCAGAAGACAGGAAGCAGAAGCTTTCTTT. The rearrangement joins TRBV15 to TRBJ1-1, with TRBD1 as a possible D gene (6 bases). This CDR3 comprises 13 residues. Germline assignment: CDR1 LNHNV and CDR2 YYDKDF (reference sequence). V was shortened by 2 bases and J by 8 bases, with 12 bases between the two germline ends. Complete variable domain (other parts from reference TRBV15 and TRBJ1-1): DAMVIQNPRYQVTQFGKPVTLSCSQTLNHNVMYWYQQKSSQAPKLLFHYYDKDFNNEADTPDNFQSRRPNTSFCFLDIRSPGLGDTAMYLCATSRRQEAEAFFGQGTRLTVV.

This clonotype was observed at least ten times. The chain recombines TRBV7-8 with TRBJ1-1; D is ambiguous. The CDR3 is made up of 17 amino acids. Trimming cost V 0 bases and J 1 base, with 15 bases left between them. Germline CDR1 is SGHVS and CDR2 is FQNEAQ. The CDR3 loop reads CASSLALRRNRNTEAFF. The CDR3 DNA follows: TGTGCCAGCAGCTTAGCCCTGAGGCGGAACCGGAACACTGAAGCTTTCTTT.

The chain recombines TRBV7-8 with TRBJ1-1; D is possibly TRBD1 (5 bases). Looked up from germline, CDR1 is SGHVS and CDR2 is FQNEAQ. Trimming took 1 base from V and 0 from J, leaving 18 bases between them. The CDR3 consists of 18 residues. The CDR3 DNA sequence: TGTGCCAGCAGCTTAGATCGCCGGGACGCTAGGATGAACACTGAAGCTTTCTTT. Translating gives CASSLDRRDARMNTEAFF.

At least ten counts were recorded for this clonotype. The chain recombines TRBV2 with TRBJ2-5; D call uncertain. Trimming shortened V by 1 base and J by 3 bases, and 9 bases separated the two germline ends. Germline CDR1 and CDR2: SNHLY and FYNNEI. The CDR3 runs to 14 residues. The chain's CDR3 is CASSEGAAKETQYF. In nucleotides, the CDR3 is TGTGCCAGCAGTGAAGGCGCGGCGAAAGAGACCCAGTACTTC.

This clonotype came up a few times. The conserved phenylalanine or tryptophan normally closing the CDR3 is absent here, so this likely arose from a read error. This rearrangement joins TRBV6-1 to TRBJ2-5; tentative D call: TRBD2 (6 bases). This CDR3 contains 12 residues. The V gene's germline CDR1 is MNHNS and CDR2 SASEGT. V was shortened by 6 bases and J by 5 bases, with 10 bases between the two germline ends. This chain's CDR3 is CASSPGAETQYS. As DNA, the CDR3 is TGTGCCAGCAGCCCGGGAGCGGAGACCCAGTACTCC.

This clonotype was observed many times. V is TRBV7-2 and J is TRBJ2-5; a possible D gene is TRBD1 (6 bases). Trimming stripped 5 bases from V and 7 bases from J, with 8 bases between. From germline, CDR1 is SGHTA and CDR2 FQGNSA. This CDR3 spans 11 amino acids. CDR3: CASSVGGTQYF. In DNA form, the CDR3 reads TGTGCCAGCAGCGTAGGGGGGACCCAGTACTTC. The entire variable domain, with the rest obtained from reference TRBV7-2 and TRBJ2-5, is as follows: GAGVSQSPSNKVTEKGKDVELRCDPISGHTALYWYRQSLGQGLEFLIYFQGNSAPDKSGLPSDRFSAERTGGSVSTLTIQRTQQEDSAVYLCASSVGGTQYFGPGTRLLVL.

On this clonotype itself: This may come from a read error, since a much larger clone is one base off. The chain carries TRBV28 and TRBJ2-7; tentative D call: TRBD2 (6 bases). The V gene's germline CDR1 is MDHEN and CDR2 SYDVKM. V lost 2 bases to trimming and J lost 1 base, with 18 bases between them. CDR3 length equals 17 residues. CDR3 in amino acids: CASSLKNAGSPSYEQYF. The CDR3 DNA sequence: TGTGCCAGCAGTTTAAAAAACGCGGGAAGCCCTTCCTACGAGCAGTACTTC. Based on the CDR3 plus reference TRBV28 and TRBJ2-7, the full variable domain is DVKVTQSSRYLVKRTGEKVFLECVQDMDHENMFWYRQDPGLGLRLIYFSYDVKMKEKGDIPEGYSVSREKKERFSLILESASTNQTSMYLCASSLKNAGSPSYEQYFGPGTRLTVT.

The rearrangement joins TRBV5-1 to TRBJ1-1; no clear D. The germline V and J ends were trimmed by 3 bases and 0 bases, with 12 bases remaining between them. This CDR3 is built from 15 residues. Germline V lookup: CDR1 SGHRS, CDR2 YFSETQ. The CDR3 protein is CASSYHAGMNTEAFF. The CDR3 DNA follows: TGCGCCAGCAGCTACCATGCGGGGATGAACACTGAAGCTTTCTTT.